This T cell receptor beta chain derives from a study of siplizumab effects on memory and regulatory T cells. Findings and caveats of the study: The authors mapped only a minor fraction of alloreactive clones to unstimulated subsets.

Details on this clone: What it recognizes is unknown.

Per sample, the assay covered 95,000 to 100,000 TCR templates. The table came from immunoSEQ multiplex PCR; TCRdb's copy has only in-frame clones and leaves some out. The repertoire holds about 98,000 clones, with 92% as singletons. Germline-derived CDR1 and CDR2 are SGHNT and YYREEE (reference sequence). The length of the CDR3 is 17 residues. Trimming shortened V by 1 base and J by 0 bases, and 14 bases separated the two germline ends. The chain couples TRBV5-4 to TRBJ1-3, with no clear D. The TCR was taken from a human donor in good health. Sequencing was carried out using CD4+ T cells sorted from blood. CDR3 amino acids: CASSLMAGRSSGNTIYF. CDR3 DNA sequence: TGTGCCAGCAGCTTGATGGCAGGCAGGAGCTCTGGAAACACCATATATTTT.